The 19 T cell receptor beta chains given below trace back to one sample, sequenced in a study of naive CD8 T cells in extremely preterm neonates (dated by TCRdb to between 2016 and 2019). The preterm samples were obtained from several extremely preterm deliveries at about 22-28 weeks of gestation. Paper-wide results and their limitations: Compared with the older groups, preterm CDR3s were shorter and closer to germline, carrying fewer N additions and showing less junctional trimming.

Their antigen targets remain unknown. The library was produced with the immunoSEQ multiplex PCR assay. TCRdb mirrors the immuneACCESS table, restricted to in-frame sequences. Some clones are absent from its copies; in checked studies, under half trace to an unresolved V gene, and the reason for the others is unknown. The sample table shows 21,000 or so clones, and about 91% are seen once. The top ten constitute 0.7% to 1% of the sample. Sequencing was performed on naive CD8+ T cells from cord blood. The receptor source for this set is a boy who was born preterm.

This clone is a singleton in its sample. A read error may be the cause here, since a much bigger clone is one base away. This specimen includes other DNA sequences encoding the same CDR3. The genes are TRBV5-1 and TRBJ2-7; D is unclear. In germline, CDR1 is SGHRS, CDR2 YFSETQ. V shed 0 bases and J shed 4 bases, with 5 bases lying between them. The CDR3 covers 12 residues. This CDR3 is CASSLGGYEQYF. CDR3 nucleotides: TGCGCCAGCAGCTTGGGGGGTTACGAGCAGTACTTC.

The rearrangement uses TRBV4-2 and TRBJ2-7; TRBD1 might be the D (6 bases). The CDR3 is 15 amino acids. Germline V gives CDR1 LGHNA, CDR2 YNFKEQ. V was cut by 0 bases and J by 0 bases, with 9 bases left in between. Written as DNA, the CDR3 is TGTGCCAGCAGCCAAGATCTGGACAGCTCCTACGAGCAGTACTTC. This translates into CASSQDLDSSYEQYF.

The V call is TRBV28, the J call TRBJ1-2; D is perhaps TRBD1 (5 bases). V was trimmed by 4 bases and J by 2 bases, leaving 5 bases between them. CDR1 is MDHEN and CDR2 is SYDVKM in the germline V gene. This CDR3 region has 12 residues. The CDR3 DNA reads TGTGCCAGCAGTTGGGACAACTATGGCTACACCTTC. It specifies CASSWDNYGYTF.

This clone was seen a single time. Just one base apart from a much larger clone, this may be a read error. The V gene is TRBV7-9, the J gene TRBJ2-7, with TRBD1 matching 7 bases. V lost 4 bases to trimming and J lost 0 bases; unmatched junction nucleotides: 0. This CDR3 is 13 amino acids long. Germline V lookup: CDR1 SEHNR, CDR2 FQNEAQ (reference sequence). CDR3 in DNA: TGTGCCAGCAGCTGGGACAGCTCCTACGAGCAGTACTTC. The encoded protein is CASSWDSSYEQYF.

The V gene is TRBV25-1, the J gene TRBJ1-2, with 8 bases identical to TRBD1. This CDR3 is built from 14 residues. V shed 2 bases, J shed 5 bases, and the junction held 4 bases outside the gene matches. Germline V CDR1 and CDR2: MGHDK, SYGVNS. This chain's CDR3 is CASSEQGARYGYTF. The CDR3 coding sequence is TGTGCCAGCAGTGAACAGGGGGCGCGTTATGGCTACACCTTC.

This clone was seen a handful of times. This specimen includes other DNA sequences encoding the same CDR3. CDR3 region: CASSQQGAQPQHF. The CDR3 bases are TGCGCCAGCAGCCAACAGGGGGCGCAGCCCCAGCATTTT. The chain links TRBV4-1 to TRBJ1-5, with 8 bases that match TRBD1. V gave up 2 bases and J gave up 7 bases; unmatched junction bases: 1. This CDR3 has 13 residues. The germline V gene has CDR1 MGHRA and CDR2 YSYEKL.

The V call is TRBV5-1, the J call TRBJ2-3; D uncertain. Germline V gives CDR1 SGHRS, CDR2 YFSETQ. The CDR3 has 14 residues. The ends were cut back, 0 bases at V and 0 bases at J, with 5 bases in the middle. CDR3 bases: TGCGCCAGCAGCTTGGATACAAGCACAGATACGCAGTATTTT. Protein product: CASSLDTSTDTQYF.

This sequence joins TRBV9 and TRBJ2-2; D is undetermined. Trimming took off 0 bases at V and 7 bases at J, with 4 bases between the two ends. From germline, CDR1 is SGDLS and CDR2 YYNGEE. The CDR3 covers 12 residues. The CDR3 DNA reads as TGTGCCAGCAGCGTAGGTTACGGGGAGCTGTTTTTT. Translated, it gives CASSVGYGELFF.

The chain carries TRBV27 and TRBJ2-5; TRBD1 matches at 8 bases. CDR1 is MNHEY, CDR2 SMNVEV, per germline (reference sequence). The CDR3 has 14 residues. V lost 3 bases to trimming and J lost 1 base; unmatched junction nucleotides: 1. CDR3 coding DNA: TGTGCCAGCAGTTTCGGGACAGGCCAAGAGACCCAGTACTTC. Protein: CASSFGTGQETQYF.

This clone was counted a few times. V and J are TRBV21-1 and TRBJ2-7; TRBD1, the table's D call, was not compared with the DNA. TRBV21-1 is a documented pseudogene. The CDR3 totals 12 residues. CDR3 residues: CASSTGGYEQYF. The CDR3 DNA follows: TGTGCCAGCAGCACAGGGGGCTACGAGCAGTACTTC.

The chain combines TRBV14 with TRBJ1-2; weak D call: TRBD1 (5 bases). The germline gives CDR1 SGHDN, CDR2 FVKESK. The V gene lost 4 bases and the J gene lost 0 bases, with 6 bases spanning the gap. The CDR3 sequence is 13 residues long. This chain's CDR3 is CASSPTANYGYTF. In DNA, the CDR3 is TGTGCCAGCAGCCCGACAGCTAACTATGGCTACACCTTC.

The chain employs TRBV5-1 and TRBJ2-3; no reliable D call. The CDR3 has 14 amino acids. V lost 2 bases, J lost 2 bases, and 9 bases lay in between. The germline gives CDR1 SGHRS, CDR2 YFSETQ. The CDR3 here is CASSFEIPTDTQYF. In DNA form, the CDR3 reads TGCGCCAGCAGCTTCGAGATCCCCACAGATACGCAGTATTTT.

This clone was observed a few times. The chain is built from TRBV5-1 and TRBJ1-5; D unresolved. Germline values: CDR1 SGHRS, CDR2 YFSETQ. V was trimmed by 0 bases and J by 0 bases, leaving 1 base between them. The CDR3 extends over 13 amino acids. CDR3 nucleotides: TGCGCCAGCAGCTTGGATAGCAATCAGCCCCAGCATTTT. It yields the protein CASSLDSNQPQHF.

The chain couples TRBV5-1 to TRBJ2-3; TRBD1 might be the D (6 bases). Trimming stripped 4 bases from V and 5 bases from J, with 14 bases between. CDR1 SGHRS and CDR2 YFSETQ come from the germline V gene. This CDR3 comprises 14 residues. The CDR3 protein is CASSKWVGGDTQYF. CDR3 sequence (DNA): TGCGCCAGCAGCAAATGGGTAGGGGGAGATACGCAGTATTTT.

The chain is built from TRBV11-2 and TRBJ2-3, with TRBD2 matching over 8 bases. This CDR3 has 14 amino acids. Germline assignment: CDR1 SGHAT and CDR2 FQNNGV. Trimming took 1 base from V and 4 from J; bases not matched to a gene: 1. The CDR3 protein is CASSLAGGPDTQYF. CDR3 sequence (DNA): TGTGCCAGCAGCTTAGCGGGGGGGCCAGATACGCAGTATTTT.

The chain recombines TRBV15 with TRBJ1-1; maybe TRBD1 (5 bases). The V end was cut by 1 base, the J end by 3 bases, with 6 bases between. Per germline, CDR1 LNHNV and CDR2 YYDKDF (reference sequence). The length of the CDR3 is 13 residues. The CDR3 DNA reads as TGTGCCACCAGCAGAGGGGGCGACACTGAAGCTTTCTTT. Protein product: CATSRGGDTEAFF.

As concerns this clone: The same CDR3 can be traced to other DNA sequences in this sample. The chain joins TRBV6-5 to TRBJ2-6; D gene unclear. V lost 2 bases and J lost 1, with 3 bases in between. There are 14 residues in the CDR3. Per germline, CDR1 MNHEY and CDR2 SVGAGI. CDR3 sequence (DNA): TGTGCCAGCAGTTACAGTTCTGGGGCCAACGTCCTGACTTTC. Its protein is CASSYSSGANVLTF.

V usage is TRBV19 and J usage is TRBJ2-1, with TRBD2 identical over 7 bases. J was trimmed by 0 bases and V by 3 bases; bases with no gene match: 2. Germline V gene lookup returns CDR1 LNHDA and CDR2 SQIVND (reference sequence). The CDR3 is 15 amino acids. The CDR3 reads CASSIWEGSYNEQFF. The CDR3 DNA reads TGTGCCAGTAGTATTTGGGAGGGCTCCTACAATGAGCAGTTCTTC.

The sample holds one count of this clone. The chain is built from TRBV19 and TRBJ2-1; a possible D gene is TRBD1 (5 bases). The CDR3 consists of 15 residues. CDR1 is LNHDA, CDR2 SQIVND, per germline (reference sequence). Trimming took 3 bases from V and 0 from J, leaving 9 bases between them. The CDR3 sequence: CASSISDSSYNEQFF. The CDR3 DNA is TGTGCCAGTAGTATCAGTGACAGCTCCTACAATGAGCAGTTCTTC.